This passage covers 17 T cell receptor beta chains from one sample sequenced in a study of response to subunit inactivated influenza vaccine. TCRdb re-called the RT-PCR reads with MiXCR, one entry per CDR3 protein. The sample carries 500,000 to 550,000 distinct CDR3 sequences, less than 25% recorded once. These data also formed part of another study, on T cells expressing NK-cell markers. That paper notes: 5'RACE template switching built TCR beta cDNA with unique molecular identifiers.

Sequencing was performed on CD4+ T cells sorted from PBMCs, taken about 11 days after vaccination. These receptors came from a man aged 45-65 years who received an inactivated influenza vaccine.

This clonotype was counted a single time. As DNA, the CDR3 is TGTGCCACCAGTGATGTCGGATTGGGCACAGATACGCAGTATTTT. It encodes CATSDVGLGTDTQYF. The J gene is TRBJ2-3, the V gene TRBV24-1; D ambiguous. CDR1 KGHDR and CDR2 SFDVKD come from the germline V gene. Trimming left V 3 bases short and J 1 base short, with 10 bases between. This CDR3 is built from 15 residues.

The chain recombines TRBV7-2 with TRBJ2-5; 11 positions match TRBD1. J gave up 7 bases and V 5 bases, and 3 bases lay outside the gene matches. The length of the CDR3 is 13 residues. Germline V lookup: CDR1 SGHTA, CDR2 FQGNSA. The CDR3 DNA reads TGTGCCAGCAGCGCCGGGACAGGGGGGACCCAGTACTTC. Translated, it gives CASSAGTGGTQYF. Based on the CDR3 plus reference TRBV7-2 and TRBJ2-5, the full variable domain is GAGVSQSPSNKVTEKGKDVELRCDPISGHTALYWYRQSLGQGLEFLIYFQGNSAPDKSGLPSDRFSAERTGGSVSTLTIQRTQQEDSAVYLCASSAGTGGTQYFGPGTRLLVL.

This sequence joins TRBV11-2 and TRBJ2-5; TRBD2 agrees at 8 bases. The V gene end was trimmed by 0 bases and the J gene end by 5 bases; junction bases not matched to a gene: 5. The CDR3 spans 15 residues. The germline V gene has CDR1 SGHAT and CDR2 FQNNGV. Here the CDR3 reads CASSLEGLARETQYF. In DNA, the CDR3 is TGTGCCAGCAGCTTAGAAGGACTAGCTCGGGAGACCCAGTACTTC. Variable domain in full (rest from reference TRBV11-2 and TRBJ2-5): EAGVAQSPRYKIIEKRQSVAFWCNPISGHATLYWYQQILGQGPKLLIQFQNNGVVDDSQLPKDRFSAERLKGVDSTLKIQPAKLEDSAVYLCASSLEGLARETQYFGPGTRLLVL.

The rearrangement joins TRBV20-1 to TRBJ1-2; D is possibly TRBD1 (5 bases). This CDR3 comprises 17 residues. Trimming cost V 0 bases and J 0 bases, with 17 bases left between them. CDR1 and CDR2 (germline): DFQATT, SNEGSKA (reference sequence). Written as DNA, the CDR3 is TGCAGTGCTAGAGATTATGGGCAGGGTGGATCTAACTATGGCTACACCTTC. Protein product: CSARDYGQGGSNYGYTF.

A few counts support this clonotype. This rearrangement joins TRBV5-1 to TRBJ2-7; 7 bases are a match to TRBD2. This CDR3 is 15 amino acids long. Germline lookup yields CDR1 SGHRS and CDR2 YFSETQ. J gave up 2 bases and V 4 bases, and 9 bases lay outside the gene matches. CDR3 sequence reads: CASSALTSAAYEQYF. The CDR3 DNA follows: TGCGCCAGCAGCGCTCTAACTAGCGCCGCCTACGAGCAGTACTTC.

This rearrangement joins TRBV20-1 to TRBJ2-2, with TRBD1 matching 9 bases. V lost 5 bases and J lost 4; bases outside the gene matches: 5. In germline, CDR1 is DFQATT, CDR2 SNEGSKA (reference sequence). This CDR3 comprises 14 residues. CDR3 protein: CSALDRGSTGELFF. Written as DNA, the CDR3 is TGCAGTGCTCTGGACAGGGGCAGCACCGGGGAGCTGTTTTTT.

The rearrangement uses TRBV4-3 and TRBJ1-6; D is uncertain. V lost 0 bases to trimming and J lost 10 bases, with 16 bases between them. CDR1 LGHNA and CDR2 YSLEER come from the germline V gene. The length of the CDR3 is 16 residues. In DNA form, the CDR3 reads TGCGCCAGCAGCCAAGATTTTAACAGAGGCCAGTCACCCCTCCACTTT. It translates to CASSQDFNRGQSPLHF.

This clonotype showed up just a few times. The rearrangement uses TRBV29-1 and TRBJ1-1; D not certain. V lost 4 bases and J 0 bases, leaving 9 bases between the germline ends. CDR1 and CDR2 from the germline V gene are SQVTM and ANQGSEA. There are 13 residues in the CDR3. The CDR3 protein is CSVAQTMNTEAFF. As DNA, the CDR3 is TGCAGCGTTGCCCAGACGATGAACACTGAAGCTTTCTTT. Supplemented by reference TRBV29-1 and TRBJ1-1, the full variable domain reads SAVISQKPSRDICQRGTSLTIQCQVDSQVTMMFWYRQQPGQSLTLIATANQGSEATYESGFVIDKFPISRPNLTFSTLTVSNMSPEDSSIYLCSVAQTMNTEAFFGQGTRLTVV.

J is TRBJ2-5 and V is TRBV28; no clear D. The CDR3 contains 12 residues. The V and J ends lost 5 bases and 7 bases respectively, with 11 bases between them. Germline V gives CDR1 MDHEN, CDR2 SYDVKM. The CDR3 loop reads CASSPTIGTQYF. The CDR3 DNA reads TGTGCCAGCAGTCCAACAATCGGGACCCAGTACTTC.

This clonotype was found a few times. CDR3 in amino acids: CSARDQSAGSNTQYF. CDR3 DNA sequence: TGCAGTGCTAGAGATCAATCGGCGGGGTCCAATACGCAGTATTTT. The rearrangement links TRBV20-1 to TRBJ2-3, with D possibly matching TRBD2 (6 bases). Germline V gives CDR1 DFQATT, CDR2 SNEGSKA (reference sequence). The V gene lost 0 bases and the J gene lost 7 bases, with 17 bases spanning the gap. The CDR3 is 15 amino acids.

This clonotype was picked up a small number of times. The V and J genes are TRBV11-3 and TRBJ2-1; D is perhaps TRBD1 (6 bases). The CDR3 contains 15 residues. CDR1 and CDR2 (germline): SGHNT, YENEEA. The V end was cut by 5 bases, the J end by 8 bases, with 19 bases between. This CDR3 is CASSLTGSPFDEQFF. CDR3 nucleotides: TGTGCCAGCAGCCTGACAGGCTCCCCCTTCGATGAGCAGTTCTTC.

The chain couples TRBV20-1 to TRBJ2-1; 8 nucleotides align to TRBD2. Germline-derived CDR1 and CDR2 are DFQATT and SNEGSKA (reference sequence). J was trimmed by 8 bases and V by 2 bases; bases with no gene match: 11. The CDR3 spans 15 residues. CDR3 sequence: CSARPPSGSFHEQFF. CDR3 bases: TGCAGTGCTAGACCCCCCAGCGGGAGTTTTCATGAGCAGTTCTTC.

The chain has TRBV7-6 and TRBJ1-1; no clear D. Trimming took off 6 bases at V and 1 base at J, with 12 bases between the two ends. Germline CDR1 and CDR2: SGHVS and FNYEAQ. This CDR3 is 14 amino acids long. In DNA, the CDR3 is TGTGCCAGCAGACGAATGCGAGGGAACACTGAAGCTTTCTTT. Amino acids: CASRRMRGNTEAFF. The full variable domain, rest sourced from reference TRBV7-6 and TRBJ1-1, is GAGVSQSPRYKVTKRGQDVALRCDPISGHVSLYWYRQALGQGPEFLTYFNYEAQQDKSGLPNDRFSAERPEGSISTLTIQRTEQRDSAMYRCASRRMRGNTEAFFGQGTRLTVV.

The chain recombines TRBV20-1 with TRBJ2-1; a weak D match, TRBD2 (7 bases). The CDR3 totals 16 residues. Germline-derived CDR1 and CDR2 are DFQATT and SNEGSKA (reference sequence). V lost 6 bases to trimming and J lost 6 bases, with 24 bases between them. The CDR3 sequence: CSALPQGGVWVNEQFF. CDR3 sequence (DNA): TGCAGTGCCCTCCCCCAAGGGGGGGTCTGGGTCAATGAGCAGTTCTTC.

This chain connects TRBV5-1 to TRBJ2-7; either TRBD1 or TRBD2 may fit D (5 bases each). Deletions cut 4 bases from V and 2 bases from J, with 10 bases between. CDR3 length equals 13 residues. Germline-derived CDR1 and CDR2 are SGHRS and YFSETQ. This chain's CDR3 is CASSGTDAYEQYF. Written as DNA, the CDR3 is TGCGCCAGCAGCGGGACGGACGCCTACGAGCAGTACTTC.

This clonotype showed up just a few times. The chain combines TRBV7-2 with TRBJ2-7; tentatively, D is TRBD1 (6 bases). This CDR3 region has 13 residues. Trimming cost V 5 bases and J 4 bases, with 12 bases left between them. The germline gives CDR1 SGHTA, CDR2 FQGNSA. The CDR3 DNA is TGTGCCAGCAGCCCAGGGGCGGGTTACGAGCAGTACTTC. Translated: CASSPGAGYEQYF.

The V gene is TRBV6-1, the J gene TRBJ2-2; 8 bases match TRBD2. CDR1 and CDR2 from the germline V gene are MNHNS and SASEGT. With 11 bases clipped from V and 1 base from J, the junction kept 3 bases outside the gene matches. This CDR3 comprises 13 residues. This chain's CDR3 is CASGTRNTGELFF. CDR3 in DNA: TGTGCCTCGGGGACTAGGAACACCGGGGAGCTGTTTTTT.